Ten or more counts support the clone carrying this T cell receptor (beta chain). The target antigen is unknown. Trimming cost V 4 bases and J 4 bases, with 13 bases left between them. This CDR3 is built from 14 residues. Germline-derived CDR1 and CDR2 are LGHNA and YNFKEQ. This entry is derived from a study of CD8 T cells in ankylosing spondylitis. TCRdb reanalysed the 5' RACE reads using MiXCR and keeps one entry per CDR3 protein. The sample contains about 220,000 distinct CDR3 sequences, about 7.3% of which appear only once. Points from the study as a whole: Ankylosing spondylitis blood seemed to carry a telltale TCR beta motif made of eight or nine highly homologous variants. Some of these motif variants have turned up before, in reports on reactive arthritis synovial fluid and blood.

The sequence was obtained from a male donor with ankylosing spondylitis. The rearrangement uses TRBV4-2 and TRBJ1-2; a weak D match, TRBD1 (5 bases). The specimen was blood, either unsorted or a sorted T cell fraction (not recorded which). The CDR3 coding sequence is TGTGCCAGCAGCCCCAGGGCCATTAGCTATGGCTACACCTTC. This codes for CASSPRAISYGYTF.